A single sample gave rise to the 10 T cell receptor beta chains below, sequenced in a study of OX40 agonist ivuxolimab in advanced cancers. Libraries were prepared by immunoSEQ multiplex PCR; TCRdb keeps only in-frame clonotypes and omits some of them. The sample consists of tens of thousands of clones, around 83% of them appearing once. This sample comprised CD4+ or CD8+ T cells sorted from blood, obtained in a trial of the OX40 agonist ivuxolimab. These receptors came from an adult with an advanced solid tumor such as melanoma, head and neck, liver or kidney cancer.

The genes are TRBV9 and TRBJ1-2; unclear D gene. CDR1 and CDR2 (germline): SGDLS, YYNGEE. V lost 0 bases and J 4 bases, leaving 7 bases between the germline ends. This CDR3 is built from 13 residues. CDR3 region: CASSVDGIYGYTF. CDR3 DNA sequence: TGTGCCAGCAGCGTAGACGGCATCTATGGCTACACCTTC.

The chain couples TRBV7-9 to TRBJ1-2; D is ambiguous. The V and J ends lost 3 bases and 2 bases respectively, with 10 bases between them. Germline V gives CDR1 SEHNR, CDR2 FQNEAQ (reference sequence). The CDR3 has 14 residues. The CDR3 loop is CASSFWNSNYGYTF. CDR3 DNA sequence: TGTGCCAGCAGCTTTTGGAACTCCAACTATGGCTACACCTTC.

The chain joins TRBV11-3 to TRBJ2-7; D assignment may be TRBD1 or TRBD2 (5 bases each). The CDR3 is 15 residues long. V shed 1 base and J shed 2 bases, with 12 bases lying between them. Germline V gene data show CDR1 as SGHNT and CDR2 as YENEEA. The CDR3, as DNA: TGTGCCAGCAGCTTAGGGGACCCAGTGACCTACGAGCAGTACTTC. It yields the protein CASSLGDPVTYEQYF.

The chain joins TRBV10-3 to TRBJ1-4, with D possibly being TRBD1 (5 bases). This CDR3 is built from 14 residues. The germline gives CDR1 ENHRY, CDR2 SYGVKD. Between the trimmed V and J ends, which lost 5 bases and 8 bases, there was a span of 15 bases. In nucleotides, the CDR3 is TGTGCCATCAGTAGTATGGGGGACGCAGAAAAACTGTTTTTT. The encoded protein is CAISSMGDAEKLFF.

This clone was seen just once. The chain is built from TRBV25-1 and TRBJ1-6; possibly TRBD1 for D (5 bases). From germline, CDR1 is MGHDK and CDR2 SYGVNS. V dropped 7 bases and J dropped 1 base, with 11 bases sitting between them. CDR3 length: 15 amino acids. This CDR3 reads CASTVGGSYNSPLHF. The CDR3 bases are TGTGCCAGCACCGTGGGGGGTTCCTATAATTCACCCCTCCACTTT.

The chain couples TRBV7-3 to TRBJ2-2; no clear D. Per the germline V gene, CDR1 is SGHTA and CDR2 is FQGTGA. The length of the CDR3 is 16 residues. Trimming shortened V by 3 bases and J by 0 bases, and 11 bases separated the two germline ends. CDR3 nucleotide sequence: TGTGCCAGCAGCTTGACACCTACGTCGAACACCGGGGAGCTGTTTTTT. This sequence encodes CASSLTPTSNTGELFF.

This rearrangement joins TRBV7-3 to TRBJ2-5; D possibly corresponds to TRBD2 (6 bases). In germline, CDR1 is SGHTA, CDR2 FQGTGA. V lost 5 bases and J lost 2, with 9 bases in between. The CDR3 consists of 13 residues. The CDR3 spells CASSRSGQETQYF. CDR3 sequence (DNA): TGTGCCAGCAGCAGGAGCGGGCAAGAGACCCAGTACTTC.

The rearrangement joins TRBV7-2 to TRBJ2-1; TRBD2 agrees at 12 bases. J lost 4 bases, V lost 1 base, and 2 bases had no gene match. This CDR3 comprises 16 residues. The V gene's germline CDR1 is SGHTA and CDR2 FQGNSA. The CDR3 nucleotides read TGTGCCAGCAGCTTAGAAGGACTAGCGGGGTACAATGAGCAGTTCTTC. Translation gives CASSLEGLAGYNEQFF.

This chain joins TRBV14 and TRBJ2-3; D is possibly TRBD1 (5 bases). V was cut by 2 bases and J by 2 bases, with 11 bases left in between. Germline loops: CDR1 SGHDN, CDR2 FVKESK. The CDR3 has 15 amino acids. The CDR3 is CASSQRQGFTDTQYF. CDR3 bases: TGTGCCAGCAGCCAAAGGCAGGGCTTCACAGATACGCAGTATTTT.

This clone was detected once. J is TRBJ1-3 and V is TRBV5-1, with a tentative D call TRBD1 (5 bases). Deletions cut 5 bases from V and 7 bases from J, with 16 bases between. Germline assignment: CDR1 SGHRS and CDR2 YFSETQ. The CDR3 spans 14 residues. In DNA, the CDR3 is TGCGCCAGCAGTACGGCAGGGCAGAGGAACACCATATATTTT. Translation: CASSTAGQRNTIYF.